The clone carrying this T cell receptor (beta chain) was seen a handful of times. This sample was taken from a study of control samples from healthy donors and cancer patients. Some clones are missing from TCRdb's copy, which holds only in-frame ones; the method was immunoSEQ multiplex PCR. Among 75,000 to 100,000 clones listed, more than 85% were seen once. The sequenced material came from blood. The source of this sequence is a woman aged 45-59 years in good health.

Here the CDR3 DNA reads TGTGCCAGCAGCTCCGGGGCTAGCAATGAGCAGTTCTTC. Translating gives CASSSGASNEQFF. J is TRBJ2-1 and V is TRBV7-2, with D tentatively TRBD1 or TRBD2 (5 bases each). V was shortened by 4 bases and J by 6 bases, with 10 bases between the two germline ends. The CDR3 has 13 residues. CDR1 SGHTA and CDR2 FQGNSA come from the germline V gene. The variable domain in full, with the rest retrieved from reference TRBV7-2 and TRBJ2-1, is GAGVSQSPSNKVTEKGKDVELRCDPISGHTALYWYRQSLGQGLEFLIYFQGNSAPDKSGLPSDRFSAERTGGSVSTLTIQRTQQEDSAVYLCASSSGASNEQFFGPGTRLTVL.